This entry concerns a single TCR beta chain. This record belongs to a study of T cell clones after liver transplantation. Germline V CDR1 and CDR2: MNHEY, SMNVEV (reference sequence). The CDR3 totals 14 residues. V was cut by 4 bases and J by 2 bases, with 10 bases left in between. Libraries were prepared by immunoSEQ multiplex PCR; TCRdb keeps only in-frame clonotypes and omits some of them. The sample consists of about 76,000 clones, roughly 85% of them appearing once. This clonotype originated in a human patient who received a liver transplant. Some T cells may trace back to the graft donor. The chain has TRBV27 and TRBJ2-3; D is unresolved. The material sequenced was CD4+ T cells from blood, taken at the 22-month timepoint. The CDR3 bases are TGTGCCAGCAGTTCGGATGTGGACACAGATACGCAGTATTTT. Translated: CASSSDVDTDTQYF.